This note documents a single T cell receptor (beta chain) sequence. As yet, its antigen is unknown. Germline and junction disagree at one end, which may indicate a read error. Each CDR3 protein gets one entry after TCRdb re-called the reads with MiXCR. Among approximately 110,000 distinct CDR3 sequences listed, 10% were seen once. Looked up from germline, CDR1 is SGHVS and CDR2 is FNYEAQ. CDR3 length: 13 amino acids. The data originate from a study of T cell repertoires in cytomegalovirus infection. Study-wide context: Indicated by public TCR beta signatures were CMV infection and matching HLA type.

The chain employs TRBV7-6 and TRBJ2-5, with no clear D. What was sequenced was PBMCs, sequenced either directly or after in vitro stimulation (not recorded which). The clonotype originates from a human donor in good health (CMV status not recorded). Some clones in this sample may be carry-over from other donors' samples. The CDR3 DNA is TGTGCTAGCAGCTTAAACGGAGAGGATACCCAGTACTTC. Its translation is CASSLNGEDTQYF.